The clone carrying this T cell receptor beta chain has a single count. The data derive from a study of blood T cell repertoires in COVID-19. Study in general: Sites across the United States, Italy and Spain contributed samples from acute and convalescent COVID-19. PBMCs, B-cell-depleted T cells, or T cells provided the cDNA or gDNA that made up the material.

The germline CDR1 and CDR2 sequences are MNHEY and SVGAGI. V was shortened by 0 bases and J by 10 bases, with 4 bases between the two germline ends. The CDR3 spans 11 residues. In the authors' methods: Researchers report that nucleated cell counts were estimated from reference gene primer amplification. Generated by immunoSEQ multiplex PCR, the TCRdb table keeps only in-frame clones and is missing some. The DNA gave D and trimming, while V, J and clone size come from that table. The data show 55,000 to 80,000 clones, around four fifths seen once. The material sequenced was peripheral blood. The clonotype comes from a woman over 75 with acute or convalescent COVID-19. This chain links TRBV6-5 with TRBJ2-1; D gene unclear. CDR3 nucleotide sequence: TGTGCCAGCAGTTACTCGGGCGAGCAGTTCTTC. Translation: CASSYSGEQFF.